Below are 3 T cell receptor beta chains sequenced from a single sample in a study of human T cells and chemical hapten exposure. As for time point: patch test 3, about 24 weeks after DPC sensitization. Treatment noted: therapeutic diphenylcyclopropenone sensitization with weekly scalp DPC. Via MiXCR, TCRdb re-called the RACE reads, giving one row per CDR3 protein. The sample holds about 190,000 distinct CDR3 sequences, about 25% seen once. The material sequenced was whole blood, taken in connection with sensitization to the hapten diphenylcyclopropenone (DPC). These receptor sequences come from a woman in her 40s with alopecia areata. Some clones in this sample may be carry-over from other donors' samples.

This clonotype was detected only a few times. The chain combines TRBV6-2 or TRBV6-3 with TRBJ1-1, with D perhaps matching TRBD1 (5 bases). V lost 6 bases to trimming and J lost 4 bases, with 18 bases between them. The CDR3 covers 15 residues. The germline V gene has CDR1 MNHEY and CDR2 SVGEGT. The CDR3 here is CASRKTATGFTEAFF. CDR3 nucleotides: TGTGCCAGCAGAAAGACAGCGACCGGGTTCACTGAAGCTTTCTTT.

The DNA for the CDR3 is TGTGCCAGCCGGGGGACCCCCCACACAGATACGCAGTATTTT. Translation gives CASRGTPHTDTQYF. The V and J genes are TRBV9 and TRBJ2-3, with a weak D call TRBD2 (6 bases). Germline loops: CDR1 SGDLS, CDR2 YYNGEE. With 7 bases removed from V and 2 bases from J, the gap between germline ends came to 14 bases. The CDR3 loop spans 14 amino acids.

This clonotype has a count of ten or more. The chain employs TRBV2 and TRBJ1-1; D not resolved. CDR3 length equals 13 residues. Germline values: CDR1 SNHLY, CDR2 FYNNEI. Trimming cost V 4 bases and J 1 base, with 7 bases left between them. For the CDR3, the DNA is TGTGCCAGCAGTGGACTCCAGAACACTGAAGCTTTCTTT. The encoded protein is CASSGLQNTEAFF.